This T cell receptor (beta chain) came from a study of T cell repertoires in cytomegalovirus infection. Study findings and constraints: The study found HLA-C-restricted CMV-specific TCR beta clonotypes dominating the ex vivo response.

Germline V gives CDR1 SGHTA, CDR2 FQGNSA. CDR3 length equals 13 residues. V lost 4 bases, J lost 2 bases, and 8 bases lay in between. Via MiXCR, TCRdb re-called the reads, giving one row per CDR3 protein. Altogether 65,000 to 90,000 distinct CDR3 sequences are present, 3% to 4.5% being singletons, with the ten largest covering around a fifth. This clonotype was found many times. Its target is unknown. This sequence joins TRBV7-2 and TRBJ1-1; no reliable D call. The sequence was obtained from a human donor in good health (CMV status not recorded). Some clones in this sample may be carry-over from other donors' samples. The sequencing sample was made of PBMCs. The CDR3 region has the DNA TGTGCCAGCAGCTCCTATGGAAACACTGAAGCTTTCTTT. As protein: CASSSYGNTEAFF.